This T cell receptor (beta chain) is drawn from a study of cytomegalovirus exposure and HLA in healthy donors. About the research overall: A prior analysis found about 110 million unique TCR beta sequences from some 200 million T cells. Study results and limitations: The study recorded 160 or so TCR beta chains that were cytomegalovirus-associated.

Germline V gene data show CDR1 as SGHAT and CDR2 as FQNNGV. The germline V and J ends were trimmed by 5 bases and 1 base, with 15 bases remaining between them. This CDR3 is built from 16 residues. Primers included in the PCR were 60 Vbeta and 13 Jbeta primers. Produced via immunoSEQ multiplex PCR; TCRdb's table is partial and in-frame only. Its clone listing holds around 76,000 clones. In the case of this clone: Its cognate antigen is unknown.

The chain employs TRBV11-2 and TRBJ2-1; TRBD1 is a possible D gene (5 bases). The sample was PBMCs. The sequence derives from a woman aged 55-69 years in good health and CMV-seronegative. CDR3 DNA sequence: TGTGCCAGCAGCACAGCGCCTAGGGGATCCTACAATGAGCAGTTCTTC. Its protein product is CASSTAPRGSYNEQFF.